This T cell receptor (beta chain) came from a study of identical twins. This clonotype was counted between two and nine times. MiXCR, applied by TCRdb to the 5' RACE reads, yields one record per CDR3 protein. The sample lists around 680,000 distinct CDR3 sequences, approximately 9% seen once, with 0.85% to 1% in the top ten. The V gene lost 6 bases and the J gene lost 10 bases, with 13 bases spanning the gap. Germline V gene sequence: CDR1 MDHEN, CDR2 SYDVKM. This CDR3 has 13 residues. The same data also went into a second study, on yellow fever vaccine responses in identical twins.

The TCR was taken from a woman between 18 and 29 years old in good health. V and J are TRBV28 and TRBJ1-6, with D unclear. Sequencing used PBMCs. CDR3 coding DNA: TGTGCCAGCAGGGGCAACTTGGGCTCACCCCTCCACTTT. Protein sequence: CASRGNLGSPLHF.